Shown below are 23 T cell receptor beta chains from a single sample sequenced in a study of STAT5B mutations in CD4+ large granular lymphocyte leukemia. This table comes from immunoSEQ multiplex PCR, and its TCRdb copy is limited to in-frame clones, with some not included. Among roughly 23,000 clones, about 81% were seen once, and the ten largest hold roughly 8.6%. The sample was CD4+ T cells from blood buffy coats. These receptors were collected from a human donor in good health.

This clone has only one observation. The V gene is TRBV7-2, the J gene TRBJ2-2, with unresolved D. The length of the CDR3 is 13 residues. V lost 4 bases to trimming and J lost 2 bases, with 5 bases between them. The germline V gene encodes CDR1 SGHTA and CDR2 FQGNSA. CDR3 protein: CASSSPNTGELFF. As DNA, the CDR3 is TGTGCCAGCAGCTCCCCCAACACCGGGGAGCTGTTTTTT.

The gene calls are TRBV29-1 and TRBJ2-1; a weak D match, TRBD1 (6 bases). This CDR3 has 14 amino acids. V lost 5 bases, J lost 4 bases, and 15 bases lay in between. Germline V lookup: CDR1 SQVTM, CDR2 ANQGSEA. CDR3 region: CSVPSGTSYNEQFF. The CDR3 bases are TGCAGCGTTCCTTCCGGGACAAGTTACAATGAGCAGTTCTTC.

This chain connects TRBV27 to TRBJ2-7; the match to TRBD1 covers 12 bases. The CDR3 length is 16 residues. Losses at the gene ends were 3 bases for V and 6 bases for J; bases not matched to a gene: 9. Germline CDR1 is MNHEY and CDR2 is SMNVEV (reference sequence). The CDR3 DNA reads TGTGCCAGCAGTTTCTTGCCGGGACAGGGGGCTGGCGAGCAGTACTTC. Translation: CASSFLPGQGAGEQYF.

The V call is TRBV10-3, the J call TRBJ2-7, with TRBD2 matching 7 bases. The CDR3 loop spans 15 amino acids. V lost 0 bases and J lost 2; bases outside the gene matches: 4. Germline CDR1 is ENHRY and CDR2 is SYGVKD. The CDR3 reads CAISESGRSTYEQYF. The CDR3 nucleotides read TGTGCCATCAGTGAGTCCGGGAGGTCGACCTACGAGCAGTACTTC.

This clone has just one count. The chain has TRBV7-2 and TRBJ1-6, with D unresolved. The CDR3 extends over 15 amino acids. With 2 bases removed from V and 7 bases from J, the gap between germline ends came to 12 bases. Germline CDR1 is SGHTA and CDR2 is FQGNSA. The CDR3 loop reads CASSLSPILNSPLHF. For the CDR3, the DNA is TGTGCCAGCAGCTTATCTCCTATACTCAATTCACCCCTCCACTTT.

The chain recombines TRBV10-3 with TRBJ2-7; TRBD1 matches at 7 bases. Trimming took 8 bases from V and 7 from J; bases not matched to a gene: 2. Germline-derived CDR1 and CDR2 are ENHRY and SYGVKD. CDR3 length: 10 residues. CDR3 region: CAIGTVEQYF. The CDR3 region has the DNA TGTGCCATCGGGACAGTAGAGCAGTACTTC.

V usage is TRBV19 and J usage is TRBJ2-1, with 7 bases lining up with TRBD1. The ends lost 3 bases at V and 2 bases at J; junction bases unmatched: 4. This CDR3 has 15 amino acids. Germline loops: CDR1 LNHDA, CDR2 SQIVND (reference sequence). CDR3 protein: CASSIAGTAYNEQFF. In nucleotides, the CDR3 is TGTGCCAGTAGTATCGCCGGGACAGCCTACAATGAGCAGTTCTTC.

The CDR3: CASSLGLEQETQYF. CDR3 nucleotides: TGTGCCAGCAGCTTGGGACTAGAACAAGAGACCCAGTACTTC. The V gene is TRBV11-3, the J gene TRBJ2-5; 8 nucleotides match TRBD2. Germline values: CDR1 SGHNT, CDR2 YENEEA. V lost 3 bases, J lost 2 bases, and 2 bases stayed unmatched. The CDR3 has 14 residues.

This clone was counted only a few times. The chain couples TRBV28 to TRBJ2-2; a possible D gene is TRBD1 (6 bases). The CDR3 extends over 14 amino acids. The V and J ends lost 6 bases and 3 bases respectively, with 11 bases between them. Germline assignment: CDR1 MDHEN and CDR2 SYDVKM. The CDR3 reads CASRQQGYTGELFF. DNA of the CDR3: TGTGCCAGCAGGCAACAGGGTTACACCGGGGAGCTGTTTTTT.

This chain connects TRBV13 to TRBJ2-5; D might be TRBD1 (5 bases). This CDR3 spans 13 amino acids. From germline, CDR1 is PRHDT and CDR2 FYEKMQ (reference sequence). V gave up 0 bases and J gave up 3 bases, with 5 bases separating them. The chain's CDR3 is CASSLGQEETQYF. The CDR3 DNA reads TGTGCCAGCAGCTTAGGACAGGAAGAGACCCAGTACTTC. The whole variable domain, remainder taken from reference TRBV13 and TRBJ2-5, is AAGVIQSPRHLIKEKRETATLKCYPIPRHDTVYWYQQGPGQDPQFLISFYEKMQSDKGSIPDRFSAQQFSDYHSELNMSSLELGDSALYFCASSLGQEETQYFGPGTRLLVL.

The chain links TRBV9 to TRBJ2-3; D gene unclear. The CDR3 spans 12 residues. Trimming pared 0 bases from V and 4 bases from J, leaving 3 bases between. Germline V lookup: CDR1 SGDLS, CDR2 YYNGEE. The CDR3 DNA reads as TGTGCCAGCAGCGTAGAATCAGATACGCAGTATTTT. Amino acids: CASSVESDTQYF.

This chain links TRBV2 with TRBJ2-2; possible D gene TRBD1, 6 bases. Germline CDR1 is SNHLY and CDR2 is FYNNEI. Trimming shortened V by 6 bases and J by 7 bases, and 9 bases separated the two germline ends. The CDR3 is made up of 12 amino acids. CDR3 in DNA: TGTGCCAGCAGCCAGGGGATCGGGGAGCTGTTTTTT. It encodes CASSQGIGELFF. Drawing the rest from reference TRBV2 and TRBJ2-2, the complete variable domain is EPEVTQTPSHQVTQMGQEVILRCVPISNHLYFYWYRQILGQKVEFLVSFYNNEISEKSEIFDDQFSVERPDGSNFTLKIRSTKLEDSAMYFCASSQGIGELFFGEGSRLTVL.

V usage is TRBV7-2 and J usage is TRBJ2-1; D not resolved. The CDR3 has 12 residues. Germline loops: CDR1 SGHTA, CDR2 FQGNSA. Trimming left V 5 bases short and J 5 bases short, with 7 bases between. CDR3 sequence: CASSPWDNEQFF. CDR3 coding DNA: TGTGCCAGCAGCCCCTGGGACAATGAGCAGTTCTTC.

The gene calls are TRBV6-1 and TRBJ1-2; 7 bases map to TRBD1. The trim removed 4 bases at V and 4 bases at J, leaving 9 bases unmatched. The CDR3 runs 15 residues. CDR1 and CDR2 (germline): MNHNS, SASEGT. The CDR3 DNA reads as TGTGCCAGCAGTGCGTTACGGACAGGATCCTATGGCTACACCTTC. It yields the protein CASSALRTGSYGYTF.

The chain couples TRBV5-6 to TRBJ2-1, with 8 bases that match TRBD2. CDR1 and CDR2 (germline): SGHDT, YYEEEE. V was clipped by 2 bases and J by 0 bases; unmatched bases: 7. The CDR3 totals 17 residues. The CDR3 region has the DNA TGTGCCAGCAGCTTTGGGAGCGGGGGAAGCTCCTACAATGAGCAGTTCTTC. This encodes CASSFGSGGSSYNEQFF. Filled out from reference TRBV5-6 and TRBJ2-1, the complete variable domain reads DAGVTQSPTHLIKTRGQQVTLRCSPKSGHDTVSWYQQALGQGPQFIFQYYEEEERQRGNFPDRFSGHQFPNYSSELNVNALLLGDSALYLCASSFGSGGSSYNEQFFGPGTRLTVL.

The chain couples TRBV5-4 to TRBJ2-1, with 9 nucleotides matching TRBD2. The germline V gene encodes CDR1 SGHNT and CDR2 YYREEE (reference sequence). There are 17 residues in the CDR3. V lost 0 bases, J lost 7 bases, and 11 bases stayed unmatched. The CDR3 protein is CASSLGTSGQLGNEQFF. The CDR3 DNA reads TGTGCCAGCAGCTTGGGAACTAGCGGGCAATTGGGGAATGAGCAGTTCTTC.

The genes are TRBV7-9 and TRBJ1-2; 9 bases fit TRBD1. The length of the CDR3 is 15 residues. V trimming: 3 bases; J trimming: 6 bases; junction bases outside the gene matches: 8. The germline gives CDR1 SEHNR, CDR2 FQNEAQ (reference sequence). DNA of the CDR3: TGTGCCAGCAGCTTGAGGGAACAGGGGGCAGATGGCTACACCTTC. Translation gives CASSLREQGADGYTF.

The gene calls are TRBV10-3 and TRBJ2-5; D tentatively reads TRBD1 or TRBD2 (5 bases each). This CDR3 is built from 12 residues. V lost 6 bases to trimming and J lost 7 bases, with 12 bases between them. Germline V gene data show CDR1 as ENHRY and CDR2 as SYGVKD. DNA for the CDR3: TGTGCCATCAGCCCCGATGGGGGGACCCAGTACTTC. It codes for CAISPDGGTQYF.

The chain combines TRBV15 with TRBJ1-1; D is ambiguous. Deletions cut 0 bases from V and 1 base from J, with 9 bases between. Germline CDR1 is LNHNV and CDR2 is YYDKDF (reference sequence). This CDR3 has 15 amino acids. DNA of the CDR3: TGTGCCACCAGCAGAGACGGCAGGAGGAACACTGAAGCTTTCTTT. Encoded protein: CATSRDGRRNTEAFF. Using reference TRBV15 and TRBJ1-1 for the parts outside the CDR3, the full variable domain is DAMVIQNPRYQVTQFGKPVTLSCSQTLNHNVMYWYQQKSSQAPKLLFHYYDKDFNNEADTPDNFQSRRPNTSFCFLDIRSPGLGDTAMYLCATSRDGRRNTEAFFGQGTRLTVV.

The table lists this clone with a count of one. The chain carries TRBV28 and TRBJ1-2; D uncertain. Trimming cost V 10 bases and J 4 bases, with 10 bases left between them. The CDR3 has 11 residues. CDR1 and CDR2 (germline): MDHEN, SYDVKM. DNA for the CDR3: TGTGCCATTCCGGCCCCCTATGGCTACACCTTC. Translating it yields CAIPAPYGYTF.

The V call is TRBV28, the J call TRBJ2-7, with 7 bases lining up with TRBD1. V shed 5 bases and J 2 bases; nucleotides not matched to a gene: 9. Looked up from germline, CDR1 is MDHEN and CDR2 is SYDVKM. There are 15 residues in the CDR3. CDR3 protein: CASSLGRQGPYEQYF. CDR3 DNA: TGTGCCAGCAGTCTGGGGAGACAGGGACCCTACGAGCAGTACTTC.

V and J are TRBV29-1 and TRBJ2-7, with 8 bases matching TRBD1. Per germline, CDR1 SQVTM and CDR2 ANQGSEA. The CDR3 spans 15 residues. V shed 4 bases, J shed 4 bases, and the junction held 12 bases outside the gene matches. CDR3 protein: CSVVTGAGGSYEQYF. The CDR3 nucleotides are TGCAGCGTTGTGACCGGGGCAGGGGGCTCATACGAGCAGTACTTC.

This chain uses TRBV7-2 with TRBJ2-3; no reliable D call. Trimming left V 4 bases short and J 2 bases short, with 7 bases between. This CDR3 region has 13 residues. The V gene's germline CDR1 is SGHTA and CDR2 FQGNSA. The CDR3 region has the DNA TGTGCCAGCAGCTCGCTCTTCACAGATACGCAGTATTTT. Its protein is CASSSLFTDTQYF.